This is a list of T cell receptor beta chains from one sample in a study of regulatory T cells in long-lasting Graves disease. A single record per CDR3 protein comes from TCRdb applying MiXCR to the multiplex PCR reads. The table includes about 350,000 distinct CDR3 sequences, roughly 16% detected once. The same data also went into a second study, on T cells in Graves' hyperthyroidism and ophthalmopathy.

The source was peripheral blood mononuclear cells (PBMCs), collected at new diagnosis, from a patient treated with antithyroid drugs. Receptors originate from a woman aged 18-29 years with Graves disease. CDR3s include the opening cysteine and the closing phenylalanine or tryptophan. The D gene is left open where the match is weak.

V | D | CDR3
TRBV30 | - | CAWSVLGGFGLHF
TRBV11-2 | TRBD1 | CASSLSPTGTGENYGYTF
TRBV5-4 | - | CASLGEGTEAFF
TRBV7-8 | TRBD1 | CASSFRQGSYGYTF
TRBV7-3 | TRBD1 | CASSLMLEQGFYEQYF
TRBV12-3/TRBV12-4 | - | CASIFSSWNTEAFF
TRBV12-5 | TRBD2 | CASGLDMTSGPYEQYF
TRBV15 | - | CATSTDPGTFSYEQYF
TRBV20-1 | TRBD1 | CSELPSTGLYGYTF
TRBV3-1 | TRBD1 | CASSLRTGSGNTIYF
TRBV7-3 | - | CASSNAGSTDTQYF
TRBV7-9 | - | CASSPRDLRNEKLFF
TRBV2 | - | CASSGMIPDTQYF
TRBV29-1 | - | CSVRGGGNQPQHF
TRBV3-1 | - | CASSQRSGRSQHF
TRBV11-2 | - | CASSLEAGNIQYF
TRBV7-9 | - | CASSTTDRLSGANVLTF
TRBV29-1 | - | CSVGDSWGETQYF
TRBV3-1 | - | CASSQEVGAYNEQFF
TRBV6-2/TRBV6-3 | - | CASSFATGYNEQFF
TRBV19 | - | CAGKRDNYGYTF
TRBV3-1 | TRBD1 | CAAGGVTGNQPQHF
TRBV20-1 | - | CSARDSAPLVETQYF
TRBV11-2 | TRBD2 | CASSLPRLADNEQFF
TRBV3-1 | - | CASSQAGSGTEAFF
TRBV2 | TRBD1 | CATRKDRSGTDTQYF
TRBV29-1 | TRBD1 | CSVDLGQRTFANTGELFF
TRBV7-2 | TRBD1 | CASSLDYLRGPYNSPLHF
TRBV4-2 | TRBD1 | CASSPNNKVGTGPYEQYF
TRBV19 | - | CASSVLARCYNEQFF
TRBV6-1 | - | CASSEGVDNQPQHF
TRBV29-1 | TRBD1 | CSVGQGTYNEQFF
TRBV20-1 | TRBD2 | CSASTVAGGEDTQYF
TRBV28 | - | CASSFGNKQPQHF
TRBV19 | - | CASSIFMGRMNTEAFF
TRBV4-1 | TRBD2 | CASSPLGTSYDEQFF
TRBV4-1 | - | CASSQDRNSLYEQYF
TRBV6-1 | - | CASGDQVYEQYF
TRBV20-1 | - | CSARTALDGVYNSPLHF
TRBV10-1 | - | CASSVGGINEQFF
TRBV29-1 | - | CSVAGVEGNEKLFF
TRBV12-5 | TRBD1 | CASGTTGVEAFF
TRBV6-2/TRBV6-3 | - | CASSPVGGGTEAFF
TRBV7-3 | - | CASSQGQSPPYEQYF
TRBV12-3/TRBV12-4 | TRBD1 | CASSSWTGGTRNHGYTF
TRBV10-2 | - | CASSGETGSNYGYTF
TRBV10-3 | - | CAISEGRVNEQYF
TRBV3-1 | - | CARMLGRGPQETRYF
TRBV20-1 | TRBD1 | CSARRGDRYNEQFF
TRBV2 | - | CASSEILTNEQFF
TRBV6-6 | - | CASSYSSQYNEQFF
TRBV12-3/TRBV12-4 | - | CASSYLTSPFVGRNLGVGYTF
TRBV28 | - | CASSFARTEQYF
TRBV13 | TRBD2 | CASSGAGLAGGPNTQYF